Presented here are 16 T cell receptor beta chains from one specimen sequenced in a study of blood T cells in healthy people across ages. The authors ran a second PCR of roughly 6 to 12 cycles using a sample-barcoded 5' primer and a J-beta primer mix. TCRdb itself ran the 5' RACE reads through MiXCR, one entry per CDR3 protein. The table lists about 560,000 distinct CDR3 sequences, about 26% of them singletons. This same sample was also part of a study on T cells of mothers and their children.

Sequenced material: blood. Source of these receptors: a boy younger than 10 in good health.

V gene TRBV7-6 combines with J gene TRBJ2-2; TRBD1 aligns across 8 bases. The CDR3 covers 17 residues. Germline CDR1 reads SGHVS; CDR2 reads FNYEAQ. Trimming at V came to 6 bases and at J to 4 bases, leaving 13 bases not matched to a gene. This CDR3 is CASSLKPPDRATGELFF. Here the CDR3 DNA reads TGTGCCAGCAGTCTCAAACCGCCGGACAGGGCCACCGGGGAGCTGTTTTTT.

The V and J genes are TRBV11-2 and TRBJ1-1; 9 bases agree with TRBD1. Per the germline V gene, CDR1 is SGHAT and CDR2 is FQNNGV. Unmatched junction bases numbered 5, after V lost 5 bases and J lost 1 base. The CDR3 has 15 residues. CDR3 sequence: CASSTGTGKNTEAFF. The CDR3 DNA follows: TGTGCCAGCAGCACCGGGACAGGGAAGAACACTGAAGCTTTCTTT. The entire variable domain, with the rest obtained from reference TRBV11-2 and TRBJ1-1, is as follows: EAGVAQSPRYKIIEKRQSVAFWCNPISGHATLYWYQQILGQGPKLLIQFQNNGVVDDSQLPKDRFSAERLKGVDSTLKIQPAKLEDSAVYLCASSTGTGKNTEAFFGQGTRLTVV.

This clonotype occurred a few times. The V gene is TRBV2, the J gene TRBJ2-7, with 7 bases fitting TRBD1. Germline loops: CDR1 SNHLY, CDR2 FYNNEI. V gave up 7 bases and J gave up 2 bases; unmatched junction bases: 2. The CDR3 totals 12 residues. The DNA of the CDR3 is TGTGCCAGCACCCAGGGGGCCTACGAGCAGTACTTC. Its protein product is CASTQGAYEQYF.

A few counts support this clonotype. This sequence joins TRBV4-3 and TRBJ2-1; 13 bases fit TRBD2. After removal of 3 bases from V and 7 bases from J, the junction contained 6 bases not matched to a gene. CDR3 length: 16 residues. Germline V gene sequence: CDR1 LGHNA, CDR2 YSLEER. CDR3 nucleotide sequence: TGCGCCAGCAGCCACCTCGGGACTAGCGGGATAAATGAGCAGTTCTTC. Protein: CASSHLGTSGINEQFF.

This clonotype occurred a few times. The chain combines TRBV20-1 with TRBJ2-5, with 9 bases matching TRBD2. Germline CDR1 DFQATT, CDR2 SNEGSKA (reference sequence). V shed 3 bases and J 5 bases; nucleotides not matched to a gene: 22. The CDR3 spans 19 residues. For the CDR3, the DNA is TGCAGTGCTAGCGACCCCCACTCCCTACTAGCGGGTCCTTCGGAGACCCAGTACTTC. Protein: CSASDPHSLLAGPSETQYF.

CDR3 residues: CASSEARLAGDYEQYF. CDR3 bases: TGTGCCAGCAGTGAAGCGCGACTAGCCGGAGACTACGAGCAGTACTTC. The chain has TRBV2 and TRBJ2-7; TRBD2 matches at 7 bases. Trimming cost V 0 bases and J 3 bases; bases outside gene matches: 8. This CDR3 has 16 residues. CDR1 and CDR2 (germline): SNHLY, FYNNEI.

The rearrangement joins TRBV30 to TRBJ2-3, with 12 positions matching TRBD2. Trimming removed 4 bases from V and 0 bases from J; junction bases left unmatched: 2. CDR1 is GTSNPN, CDR2 SVGIG, per germline (reference sequence). This CDR3 has 15 residues. The CDR3 region is CAWTSGRASTDTQYF. The CDR3 nucleotides read TGTGCCTGGACTAGCGGGAGGGCTAGCACAGATACGCAGTATTTT.

The rearrangement uses TRBV20-1 and TRBJ1-2, with D possibly matching TRBD1 (5 bases). The CDR3 covers 14 residues. Germline V lookup: CDR1 DFQATT, CDR2 SNEGSKA (reference sequence). Deletions cut 0 bases from V and 4 bases from J, with 12 bases between. CDR3 sequence: CSARDGKQVYGYTF. CDR3 DNA sequence: TGCAGTGCTAGAGATGGAAAACAGGTCTATGGCTACACCTTC.

On this clonotype itself: With a much larger clone just one base away, this may be a read error. The chain is built from TRBV12-3 or TRBV12-4 and TRBJ2-7; TRBD2 matches 13 bases. The length of the CDR3 is 14 residues. V was pared by 6 bases and J by 2 bases, with 1 base of the junction left unmatched. The CDR3 coding sequence is TGTGCCAGCAGGGGGACTAGCGGGGCCTACGAGCAGTACTTC. Translated, it gives CASRGTSGAYEQYF.

This clonotype was detected a few times. The chain employs TRBV12-3 or TRBV12-4 and TRBJ2-1; 8 nucleotides line up with TRBD2. With 3 bases clipped from V and 6 bases from J, the junction kept 10 bases outside the gene matches. The CDR3 is made up of 16 amino acids. DNA for the CDR3: TGTGCCAGCAGTTTGGCCTCGGGACTAGTCTTCAATGAGCAGTTCTTC. It yields the protein CASSLASGLVFNEQFF.

This clonotype was counted only a few times. This chain connects TRBV12-3 or TRBV12-4 to TRBJ1-1; 7 bases map to TRBD1. J was trimmed by 11 bases and V by 6 bases; bases with no gene match: 9. The CDR3 covers 12 residues. The CDR3 DNA is TGTGCCAGCAGCCCAACAGGGGCCAGCGCTTTCTTT. The encoded protein is CASSPTGASAFF.

This clonotype was seen more than once but under ten times. This rearrangement joins TRBV3-1 to TRBJ2-5; D could derive from TRBD1 or TRBD2 (5 bases each). V was trimmed by 3 bases and J by 1 base, leaving 18 bases between them. CDR3 length: 17 residues. The germline V gene encodes CDR1 LGHDT and CDR2 YNNKEL (reference sequence). CDR3 protein: CASSQRKEGPPQETQYF. CDR3 DNA sequence: TGTGCCAGCAGCCAGAGGAAAGAGGGACCACCCCAAGAGACCCAGTACTTC.

The table lists this clonotype with a few counts. This chain uses TRBV12-3 or TRBV12-4 with TRBJ2-6; 7 bases agree with TRBD1. This CDR3 comprises 18 residues. The junction had 12 bases not matched to a gene; V was cut back by 3 bases and J by 4 bases. The CDR3 reads CASSLRGGSQTGANVLTF. DNA for the CDR3: TGTGCCAGCAGTTTGAGAGGGGGCAGCCAAACCGGGGCCAACGTCCTGACTTTC.

CDR3 in DNA: TGTGCCAGCACCGGTCGGGGGGAATACGAGCAGTACTTC. This gives the protein CASTGRGEYEQYF. This chain connects TRBV28 to TRBJ2-7; the match to TRBD2 covers 7 bases. V dropped 7 bases and J dropped 4; count of bases not matched to a gene: 7. CDR1 MDHEN and CDR2 SYDVKM come from the germline V gene. The CDR3 is 13 residues long.

This clonotype was counted only a few times. The V and J genes are TRBV10-3 and TRBJ2-7, with 8 bases fitting TRBD2. CDR3 length: 14 amino acids. Looked up from germline, CDR1 is ENHRY and CDR2 is SYGVKD. Losses at the gene ends were 3 bases for V and 6 bases for J; bases not matched to a gene: 7. CDR3 in amino acids: CAISDTGGRVEQYF. The DNA of the CDR3 is TGTGCCATCAGTGATACGGGGGGGCGGGTCGAGCAGTACTTC.

The chain has TRBV20-1 and TRBJ2-4; 8 bases are shared with TRBD1. V shed 3 bases and J 4 bases; nucleotides not matched to a gene: 2. The length of the CDR3 is 13 residues. Germline V CDR1 and CDR2: DFQATT, SNEGSKA (reference sequence). The CDR3 protein is CSASRQGKNIQYF. The CDR3 nucleotides are TGCAGTGCTAGTCGACAGGGGAAAAACATTCAGTACTTC.